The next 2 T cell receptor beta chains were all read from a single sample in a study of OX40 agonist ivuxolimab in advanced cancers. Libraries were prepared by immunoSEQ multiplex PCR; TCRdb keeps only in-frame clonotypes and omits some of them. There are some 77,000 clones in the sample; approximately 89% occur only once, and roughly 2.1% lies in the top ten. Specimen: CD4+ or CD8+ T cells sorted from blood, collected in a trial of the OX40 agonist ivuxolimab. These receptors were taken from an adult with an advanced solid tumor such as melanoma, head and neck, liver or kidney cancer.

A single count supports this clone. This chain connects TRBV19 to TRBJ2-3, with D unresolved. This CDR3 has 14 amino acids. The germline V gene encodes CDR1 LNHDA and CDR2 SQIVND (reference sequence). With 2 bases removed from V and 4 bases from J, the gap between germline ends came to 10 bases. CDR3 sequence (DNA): TGTGCCAGTAGTATAATGGGGATTGCAGATACGCAGTATTTT. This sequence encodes CASSIMGIADTQYF.

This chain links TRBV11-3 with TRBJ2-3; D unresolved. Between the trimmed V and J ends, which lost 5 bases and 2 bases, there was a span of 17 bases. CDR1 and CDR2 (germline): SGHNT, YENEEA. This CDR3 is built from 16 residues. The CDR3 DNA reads TGTGCCAGCAGCCCCGCCGCCGGGCGGCCCACAGATACGCAGTATTTT. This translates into CASSPAAGRPTDTQYF.